The 21 T cell receptor beta chains presented below share a single source sample, sequenced in a study of early stage breast cancer tumors. TCRdb keeps only in-frame clones here, not all; method: immunoSEQ multiplex PCR. Here the sample spans 8,500 to 10,000 clones, about two thirds being singletons. Sequencing was carried out using normal breast tissue next to the tumor. The receptors shown here come from a person aged 55 to 75 with breast cancer.

The chain has TRBV5-6 and TRBJ2-3; D might be TRBD1 (5 bases). Germline V gene lookup returns CDR1 SGHDT and CDR2 YYEEEE. The V gene lost 2 bases and the J gene lost 4 bases, with 8 bases spanning the gap. This CDR3 spans 13 amino acids. CDR3 coding DNA: TGTGCCAGCAGCTTCAGGGCGGCAGATACGCAGTATTTT. It encodes CASSFRAADTQYF.

This chain links TRBV9 with TRBJ2-1; 10 positions match TRBD2. The ends lost 3 bases at V and 9 bases at J; junction bases unmatched: 6. This CDR3 spans 14 amino acids. CDR1 is SGDLS, CDR2 YYNGEE, per germline. DNA for the CDR3: TGTGCCAGCAGCGCTAGCGGGAGTTACCCTGAGCAGTTCTTC. Protein product: CASSASGSYPEQFF.

J is TRBJ2-3 and V is TRBV30, with TRBD2 matching 9 bases. The CDR3 runs 17 residues. Germline V lookup: CDR1 GTSNPN, CDR2 SVGIG (reference sequence). Trimming removed 3 bases from V and 4 bases from J; junction bases left unmatched: 14. The CDR3 nucleotides are TGTGCCTGGAGGGCCATTTCCGGGACTAGCAGATCAGATACGCAGTATTTT. Translation gives CAWRAISGTSRSDTQYF.

The gene calls are TRBV7-9 and TRBJ2-5, with 11 bases fitting TRBD1. Germline values: CDR1 SEHNR, CDR2 FQNEAQ (reference sequence). CDR3 size: 15 residues. After removal of 5 bases from V and 5 bases from J, the junction contained 7 bases not matched to a gene. CDR3 sequence reads: CASSPSGTGGETQYF. CDR3 coding DNA: TGTGCCAGCAGCCCTTCCGGGACAGGGGGGGAGACCCAGTACTTC.

The chain combines TRBV29-1 with TRBJ2-3; a weak D match, TRBD1 (6 bases). Germline V lookup: CDR1 SQVTM, CDR2 ANQGSEA. This CDR3 contains 13 residues. Trimming left V 6 bases short and J 4 bases short, with 14 bases between. The CDR3 here is CSVAHTGSDTQYF. CDR3 DNA: TGCAGCGTGGCTCATACAGGGTCAGATACGCAGTATTTT.

This clone was counted only a few times. This chain joins TRBV10-1 and TRBJ2-7; 11 nucleotides align to TRBD1. The CDR3 runs 15 residues. The trim removed 3 bases at V and 0 bases at J, leaving 1 base unmatched. Per germline, CDR1 WNHNN and CDR2 SYGVQD (reference sequence). This CDR3 reads CASSDGTGGSYEQYF. The CDR3, as DNA: TGCGCCAGCAGTGACGGGACAGGGGGCTCCTACGAGCAGTACTTC.

The chain links TRBV6-5 to TRBJ2-7; 7 bases fit TRBD1. This CDR3 region has 14 residues. Germline-derived CDR1 and CDR2 are MNHEY and SVGAGI. Trimming cost V 10 bases and J 0 bases; bases outside gene matches: 9. The CDR3 loop is CATFKGAGSYEQYF. The CDR3 nucleotides are TGTGCCACATTCAAGGGGGCCGGCTCCTACGAGCAGTACTTC.

By share, this clone counts as medium-sized. The chain joins TRBV19 to TRBJ1-5; D is perhaps TRBD1 (5 bases). Trimming stripped 9 bases from V and 2 bases from J, with 14 bases between. CDR3 length equals 14 residues. Germline assignment: CDR1 LNHDA and CDR2 SQIVND (reference sequence). For the CDR3, the DNA is TGTGCCAGCGTCGGGGGTTCACGCAATCAGCCCCAGCATTTT. It yields the protein CASVGGSRNQPQHF. Variable domain in full (rest from reference TRBV19 and TRBJ1-5): DGGITQSPKYLFRKEGQNVTLSCEQNLNHDAMYWYRQDPGQGLRLIYYSQIVNDFQKGDIAEGYSVSREKKESFPLTVTSAQKNPTAFYLCASVGGSRNQPQHFGDGTRLSIL.

This chain uses TRBV9 with TRBJ2-1, with a possible D match to TRBD2 (7 bases). Trimming removed 0 bases from V and 4 bases from J, with 14 bases in between. CDR3 length equals 16 residues. The germline CDR1 and CDR2 sequences are SGDLS and YYNGEE. The DNA of the CDR3 is TGTGCCAGCAGCGTAGATGCGGGGGCCGAATACAATGAGCAGTTCTTC. It codes for CASSVDAGAEYNEQFF.

In the case of this clone: Other DNA sequences in this specimen translate into the identical CDR3. The chain links TRBV11-3 to TRBJ1-4; no firm D call. The CDR3 length is 14 residues. From germline, CDR1 is SGHNT and CDR2 YENEEA. Trimming removed 5 bases at V and 8 bases at J, with 15 bases between. DNA for the CDR3: TGTGCCAGCAGCCCCAGGTGGGGAGGCGAAAAACTGTTTTTT. This codes for CASSPRWGGEKLFF.

CDR3 protein: CASSEFGLGYEQYF. In DNA form, the CDR3 reads TGTGCCAGCAGTGAATTCGGACTAGGCTACGAGCAGTACTTC. The chain is built from TRBV25-1 and TRBJ2-7; 7 nucleotides align to TRBD2. Germline V CDR1 and CDR2: MGHDK, SYGVNS. The CDR3 is 14 residues long. Trimming removed 1 base from V and 3 bases from J; junction bases left unmatched: 3.

The rearrangement joins TRBV29-1 to TRBJ2-2; 7 bases align to TRBD2. Germline loops: CDR1 SQVTM, CDR2 ANQGSEA. The CDR3 runs to 14 residues. V lost 7 bases to trimming and J lost 4 bases; unmatched junction nucleotides: 9. CDR3 in DNA: TGCAGCGGAGAGGGAGGGAGGGGCACCGGGGAGCTGTTTTTT. Translated, it gives CSGEGGRGTGELFF.

Only a few counts were recorded for this clone. J is TRBJ2-7 and V is TRBV7-9, with D perhaps TRBD1 (6 bases). This CDR3 comprises 12 residues. V gave up 5 bases and J gave up 4 bases, with 9 bases separating them. The germline gives CDR1 SEHNR, CDR2 FQNEAQ (reference sequence). The CDR3 coding sequence is TGTGCCAGCAGCGGACAGCTATACGAGCAGTACTTC. Encoded protein: CASSGQLYEQYF. The whole variable domain, filled in from reference TRBV7-9 and TRBJ2-7, reads DTGVSQNPRHKITKRGQNVTFRCDPISEHNRLYWYRQTLGQGPEFLTYFQNEAQLEKSRLLSDRFSAERPKGSFSTLEIQRTEQGDSAMYLCASSGQLYEQYFGPGTRLTVT.

The chain employs TRBV4-3 and TRBJ1-1; possibly TRBD1 for D (5 bases). The germline V gene encodes CDR1 LGHNA and CDR2 YSLEER. The ends were cut back, 3 bases at V and 6 bases at J, with 11 bases in the middle. This CDR3 has 13 residues. The DNA of the CDR3 is TGCGCCAGCAGCCACGACAGCTTACCTGAAGCTTTCTTT. Its translation: CASSHDSLPEAFF.

The V call is TRBV7-9, the J call TRBJ1-1; TRBD1 agrees at 7 bases. Germline values: CDR1 SEHNR, CDR2 FQNEAQ (reference sequence). Trimming took 6 bases from V and 5 from J; bases not matched to a gene: 9. CDR3 length: 14 residues. As DNA, the CDR3 is TGTGCCAGCAGGGAGGGGGGACAGCGTACTGAAGCTTTCTTT. Amino acid sequence: CASREGGQRTEAFF.

The sample holds a few counts of this clone. The chain has TRBV28 and TRBJ2-3; 11 positions match TRBD2. The CDR3 covers 16 residues. Germline values: CDR1 MDHEN, CDR2 SYDVKM. With V trimmed by 10 bases and J by 2 bases, 11 bases remained unmatched. CDR3 sequence: CATKGGLAVITDTQYF. The CDR3 nucleotides are TGTGCCACCAAGGGGGGACTAGCGGTCATCACAGATACGCAGTATTTT.

The V gene is TRBV19, the J gene TRBJ2-2, with 11 positions matching TRBD2. J gave up 8 bases and V 4 bases, and 6 bases lay outside the gene matches. CDR1 LNHDA and CDR2 SQIVND come from the germline V gene (reference sequence). This CDR3 is 15 amino acids long. CDR3 DNA: TGTGCCAGTAGTACCATAGCGGGAGGGGCTGGGGAGCTGTTTTTT. This codes for CASSTIAGGAGELFF.

The V gene is TRBV28, the J gene TRBJ2-1, with 13 bases aligning to TRBD2. V trimming: 3 bases; J trimming: 0 bases; junction bases outside the gene matches: 14. Germline CDR1 and CDR2: MDHEN and SYDVKM. This CDR3 comprises 21 residues. The CDR3 DNA sequence: TGTGCCAGCAGTTTTCCTGGACTAGCGGGAGTTATAGAGGGCTCCTACAATGAGCAGTTCTTC. This sequence encodes CASSFPGLAGVIEGSYNEQFF.

In this sample, this clone turned up a few times. The CDR3 coding sequence is TGCGCCAGCAGCCATGGTATTGGACAGGGGGCCCTCACAGATACGCAGTATTTT. It encodes CASSHGIGQGALTDTQYF. The chain links TRBV4-3 to TRBJ2-3, with 11 nucleotides matching TRBD1. The CDR3 is 18 residues long. After removal of 3 bases from V and 2 bases from J, the junction contained 10 bases not matched to a gene. Germline lookup yields CDR1 LGHNA and CDR2 YSLEER.

This chain uses TRBV5-1 with TRBJ2-3, with D unresolved. The CDR3 runs to 17 residues. Trimming pared 0 bases from V and 0 bases from J, leaving 14 bases between. CDR1 SGHRS and CDR2 YFSETQ come from the germline V gene. The CDR3 spells CASSLGVLAGSTDTQYF. In DNA, the CDR3 is TGCGCCAGCAGCTTGGGGGTTCTTGCCGGGAGCACAGATACGCAGTATTTT.

The CDR3 region has the DNA TGTGCCAGCAGTTCGCTAGGGGTGAATACGCAGTATTTT. Its translation: CASSSLGVNTQYF. The V call is TRBV27, the J call TRBJ2-3, with a tentative D call TRBD1 (5 bases). The CDR3 has 13 amino acids. Germline assignment: CDR1 MNHEY and CDR2 SMNVEV (reference sequence). The germline V and J ends were trimmed by 4 bases and 7 bases, with 12 bases remaining between them.